This T cell receptor beta chain was sequenced during a study of cytomegalovirus exposure and HLA in healthy donors. Whole-study findings and limits: In vitro testing confirmed three CMV-associated chains as specific for CMV antigens. The availability of immune exposure information extended only to CMV serostatus. With later analysis, a missense DCLRE1C variant became linked to TCR beta V- and J-gene trimming. Differences between HLA loci emerged in a later analysis of TCR association rates, with DRB1 most and HLA-C fewest.

Points on this clone: The antigen remains unidentified.

This CDR3 comprises 14 residues. Between the trimmed V and J ends, which lost 5 bases and 4 bases, there was a span of 15 bases. From germline, CDR1 is MNHEY and CDR2 SVGAGI. Amplification used 60 Vbeta primers and 13 Jbeta primers. Libraries were prepared by immunoSEQ multiplex PCR; TCRdb keeps only in-frame clonotypes and omits some of them. The sample includes about 160,000 clones, approximately 82% seen only once; the top ten take approximately 8%. The V gene is TRBV6-5, the J gene TRBJ2-7, with a tentative D call TRBD1 (6 bases). The sequencing sample was made of PBMCs. The TCR was taken from a male donor in good health and CMV-seropositive. The CDR3 nucleotides are TGTGCCAGCAGTGGGCTGGGGGCTCTTTACGAGCAGTACTTC. Residues: CASSGLGALYEQYF.